Shown below are 11 T cell receptor beta chains from a single sample sequenced in a study of shared T cell receptors in the human thymus. Profiling relied on immunoSEQ multiplex PCR, and the TCRdb table lists in-frame clones only, not all of them. This sample has 600,000 or so clones; approximately 89% occur once, and the top ten carry just under 0.0095%. The same data also went into a second study, on human thymus T cells.

Sequences were obtained from thymocytes. These receptors came from a boy younger than two with a congenital heart defect.

V gene TRBV28 combines with J gene TRBJ2-1; 12 bases line up with TRBD2. CDR1 and CDR2 from the germline V gene are MDHEN and SYDVKM. There are 12 residues in the CDR3. With 10 bases clipped from V and 9 bases from J, the junction kept 4 bases outside the gene matches. The CDR3 DNA sequence: TGTGCCAACTTGACTAGCGGGAGTGAGCAGTTCTTC. This encodes CANLTSGSEQFF.

V is TRBV10-3 and J is TRBJ2-1; TRBD1 is a possible D gene (6 bases). The CDR3 has 14 amino acids. Looked up from germline, CDR1 is ENHRY and CDR2 is SYGVKD. Between the trimmed V and J ends, which lost 6 bases and 8 bases, there was a span of 17 bases. The CDR3 nucleotides read TGTGCCATCAGGAGATCACAGGGCTGGGATGAGCAGTTCTTC. Amino acid sequence: CAIRRSQGWDEQFF.

V usage is TRBV30 and J usage is TRBJ2-2; the match to TRBD1 covers 8 bases. Germline-derived CDR1 and CDR2 are GTSNPN and SVGIG (reference sequence). Trimming removed 2 bases from V and 5 bases from J; junction bases left unmatched: 10. The CDR3 covers 16 residues. CDR3 region: CAWSTRGRGRTGELFF. The CDR3, as DNA: TGTGCCTGGAGTACCCGGGGCAGGGGGCGGACCGGGGAGCTGTTTTTT.

J is TRBJ1-1 and V is TRBV2; TRBD1 matches at 7 bases. With V trimmed by 4 bases and J by 1 base, 9 bases remained unmatched. The CDR3 spans 16 residues. Germline values: CDR1 SNHLY, CDR2 FYNNEI. The CDR3 DNA reads as TGTGCCAGCAGTGGTTGGTTCGGGACAGCGAACACTGAAGCTTTCTTT. This gives the protein CASSGWFGTANTEAFF.

This chain uses TRBV4-2 with TRBJ1-1; no firm D call. Germline V CDR1 and CDR2: LGHNA, YNFKEQ. The CDR3 runs to 19 residues. The V end was cut by 6 bases, the J end by 1 base, with 27 bases between. CDR3 sequence: CASSLNLQRDYDPNTEAFF. In nucleotides, the CDR3 is TGTGCCAGCAGTCTTAATCTACAGAGGGATTACGACCCGAACACTGAAGCTTTCTTT.

V usage is TRBV6-5 and J usage is TRBJ1-4; 11 bases match TRBD1. V was clipped by 4 bases and J by 8 bases; unmatched bases: 0. Germline CDR1 is MNHEY and CDR2 is SVGAGI. This CDR3 is 13 amino acids long. CDR3 nucleotide sequence: TGTGCCAGCAGTTGGGACAGGGGGGAAAAACTGTTTTTT. It yields the protein CASSWDRGEKLFF.

CDR3 nucleotide sequence: TGTGCTAGTGGTTTGGCCCCGGGACTAGCGGGAGTGTCCTACAATGAGCAGTTCTTC. Translating gives CASGLAPGLAGVSYNEQFF. J is TRBJ2-1 and V is TRBV12-5; 14 bases align to TRBD2. Germline lookup yields CDR1 LGHNT and CDR2 FRNRAP. The CDR3 runs 19 residues. V shed 1 base and J 1 base; nucleotides not matched to a gene: 6.

This clone was found a few times. The genes are TRBV19 and TRBJ1-1; 7 bases align to TRBD1. From germline, CDR1 is LNHDA and CDR2 SQIVND (reference sequence). The CDR3 covers 16 residues. V lost 4 bases and J lost 2; bases outside the gene matches: 10. The chain's CDR3 is CASSTGGGTVNTEAFF. The CDR3 DNA sequence: TGTGCCAGTAGTACGGGTGGGGGGACAGTTAACACTGAAGCTTTCTTT.

V and J are TRBV5-4 and TRBJ2-6, with TRBD2 as a possible D gene (6 bases). Trimming cost V 0 bases and J 2 bases, with 12 bases left between them. This CDR3 contains 17 residues. Germline V lookup: CDR1 SGHNT, CDR2 YYREEE (reference sequence). CDR3 in DNA: TGTGCCAGCAGCTTGGTTCTATCGGGGGCTGGGGCCAACGTCCTGACTTTC. Its translation is CASSLVLSGAGANVLTF. Complete variable domain (other parts from reference TRBV5-4 and TRBJ2-6): ETGVTQSPTHLIKTRGQQVTLRCSSQSGHNTVSWYQQALGQGPQFIFQYYREEENGRGNFPPRFSGLQFPNYSSELNVNALELDDSALYLCASSLVLSGAGANVLTFGAGSRLTVL.

The V and J genes are TRBV19 and TRBJ2-7, with D perhaps matching TRBD1 (7 bases). Germline CDR1 reads LNHDA; CDR2 reads SQIVND (reference sequence). With 6 bases removed from V and 5 bases from J, the gap between germline ends came to 17 bases. This CDR3 has 14 residues. The CDR3 spells CASREAGGTNEQYF. The CDR3 coding sequence is TGTGCCAGTAGGGAGGCAGGGGGGACCAACGAGCAGTACTTC.

A remark on this clone: The sample carries other DNA sequences with the same CDR3. This chain links TRBV2 with TRBJ2-7, with 8 bases fitting TRBD1. This CDR3 contains 17 residues. V was pared by 7 bases and J by 0 bases, with 14 bases of the junction left unmatched. The germline V gene encodes CDR1 SNHLY and CDR2 FYNNEI. The CDR3 region has the DNA TGTGCCAGCACCATGGACAGGGTTGCAGTGGGCTCCTACGAGCAGTACTTC. Amino acid sequence: CASTMDRVAVGSYEQYF.